The text below deals with one TCR beta chain. The target antigen is unknown. The record originates from a study of PD-L1 blockade in urothelial cancer. Study details: Atezolizumab 1,200 mg was given intravenously every 3 weeks, starting 2014. The number of prior chemotherapy regimens per patient was 0 to 3. Study-level points and caveats: Improved survival was predicted by pretreatment blood TCR clonality below the median.

Specified time point: peripheral blood 6 weeks after treatment start. CDR1 SGHRS and CDR2 YFSETQ come from the germline V gene. The trim removed 0 bases at V and 2 bases at J, leaving 1 base unmatched. This CDR3 spans 14 amino acids. Repertoires were generated with immunoSEQ multiplex PCR, while TCRdb's copy carries only in-frame clones and drops some. The sample holds 100,000 to 150,000 clones, more than 70% seen once. Sample: PBMCs, taken around atezolizumab (anti-PD-L1) treatment. The receptor comes from a man between 50 and 59 years old with urothelial cancer. J is TRBJ1-2 and V is TRBV5-1, with TRBD1 identical over 7 bases. The CDR3 DNA reads TGCGCCAGCAGCTTGGAGACAGGGAACTATGGCTACACCTTC. This gives the protein CASSLETGNYGYTF.